The 9 T cell receptor beta chains presented below share a single source sample, sequenced in a study of OX40 agonist ivuxolimab in advanced cancers. Assay used: immunoSEQ multiplex PCR; TCRdb lists only in-frame clones, some missing. Here the sample spans fewer than 50,000 clones, around 90% being singletons. Sequenced here: CD4+ or CD8+ T cells sorted from blood, sampled in a trial of the OX40 agonist ivuxolimab. These receptors originate from an adult with an advanced solid tumor such as melanoma, head and neck, liver or kidney cancer.

This clone was found a few times. The V and J genes are TRBV7-6 and TRBJ2-1; D is unresolved. The CDR3 contains 14 residues. Germline assignment: CDR1 SGHVS and CDR2 FNYEAQ. V lost 0 bases to trimming and J lost 9 bases, with 12 bases between them. This CDR3 reads CASSLAVNNGEQFF. CDR3 coding DNA: TGTGCCAGCAGCTTAGCAGTGAACAACGGTGAGCAGTTCTTC. Drawing the rest from reference TRBV7-6 and TRBJ2-1, the complete variable domain is GAGVSQSPRYKVTKRGQDVALRCDPISGHVSLYWYRQALGQGPEFLTYFNYEAQQDKSGLPNDRFSAERPEGSISTLTIQRTEQRDSAMYRCASSLAVNNGEQFFGPGTRLTVL.

The chain is built from TRBV13 and TRBJ2-2; D not certain. Germline lookup yields CDR1 PRHDT and CDR2 FYEKMQ (reference sequence). The CDR3 runs to 16 residues. Trimming cost V 8 bases and J 4 bases, with 20 bases left between them. The CDR3 bases are TGTGCCAGCCGCTCCTACAACCTCCTATCCACCGGGGAGCTGTTTTTT. This encodes CASRSYNLLSTGELFF.

The chain has TRBV25-1 and TRBJ2-1; D gene uncertain. Per the germline V gene, CDR1 is MGHDK and CDR2 is SYGVNS. The length of the CDR3 is 11 residues. V was trimmed by 5 bases and J by 13 bases, leaving 12 bases between them. The CDR3 is CASSHRSIQFF. CDR3 sequence (DNA): TGTGCCAGCAGTCATCGGAGTATACAGTTCTTC.

The J gene is TRBJ2-7, the V gene TRBV7-6; TRBD1 aligns across 8 bases. CDR3 length: 14 amino acids. Germline trimming cut 2 bases from V and 4 bases from J; bases unmatched to any gene: 4. CDR1 is SGHVS, CDR2 FNYEAQ, per germline. CDR3 coding DNA: TGTGCCAGCAGCTTACCGGGACAGGTATACGAGCAGTACTTC. Translation: CASSLPGQVYEQYF.

In DNA form, the CDR3 reads TGTGCCAGCAGCGTACTCGGGGGAGCGGATTCACCCCTCCACTTT. Protein product: CASSVLGGADSPLHF. The chain is built from TRBV9 and TRBJ1-6; D may be TRBD1 (5 bases). Germline lookup yields CDR1 SGDLS and CDR2 YYNGEE. This CDR3 has 15 residues. Trimming left V 1 base short and J 8 bases short, with 13 bases between. The whole variable domain, remainder taken from reference TRBV9 and TRBJ1-6, is DSGVTQTPKHLITATGQRVTLRCSPRSGDLSVYWYQQSLDQGLQFLIQYYNGEERAKGNILERFSAQQFPDLHSELNLSSLELGDSALYFCASSVLGGADSPLHFGNGTRLTVT.

This chain connects TRBV12-5 to TRBJ1-2; 7 nucleotides align to TRBD1. The CDR3 length is 16 residues. After removal of 3 bases from V and 8 bases from J, the junction contained 15 bases not matched to a gene. Germline V gene sequence: CDR1 LGHNT, CDR2 FRNRAP. The CDR3 region has the DNA TGTGCTAGTGGTTTCACGAAGGACAGGCGCCCTGAGGGCTACACCTTC. As protein: CASGFTKDRRPEGYTF.

The gene calls are TRBV27 and TRBJ1-2; the D is unclear. Germline CDR1 is MNHEY and CDR2 is SMNVEV (reference sequence). The V gene lost 6 bases and the J gene lost 5 bases, with 16 bases spanning the gap. CDR3 size: 14 residues. The CDR3 region is CASSPSATSYGYTF. The CDR3 bases are TGTGCCAGCAGCCCGTCGGCCACATCTTATGGCTACACCTTC.

This clone was picked up a small number of times. J is TRBJ1-6 and V is TRBV27; D is uncertain. The germline CDR1 and CDR2 sequences are MNHEY and SMNVEV (reference sequence). The CDR3 consists of 13 residues. V was shortened by 5 bases and J by 13 bases, with 15 bases between the two germline ends. The CDR3 region has the DNA TGTGCCAGCAGTATCGGACCGTTTGCGCCCCTCCACTTT. This encodes CASSIGPFAPLHF.

V is TRBV27 and J is TRBJ1-2; no firm D call. The V end lost 5 bases, the J end lost 7 bases, and 11 bases lay between the germline ends. This CDR3 has 12 residues. CDR1 MNHEY and CDR2 SMNVEV come from the germline V gene (reference sequence). The CDR3 DNA reads TGTGCCAGCAGTGCCATGGGGAGTGGCTACACCTTC. It encodes CASSAMGSGYTF.